What follows are 6 T cell receptor beta chains derived from one specimen sequenced in a study of blood T cell repertoires in COVID-19. Profiled with immunoSEQ multiplex PCR; TCRdb holds only in-frame clones, not every one. The sample holds 200,000 to 250,000 clones; 70% to 90% are singletons and the top ten take under 2.5%. What was sequenced was peripheral blood. Every receptor here comes from a woman aged 70-85 years with COVID-19, enrolled during active disease.

The V call is TRBV29-1, the J call TRBJ1-1, with 9 bases identical to TRBD1. V gave up 6 bases and J gave up 0 bases; unmatched junction bases: 5. Germline values: CDR1 SQVTM, CDR2 ANQGSEA. The CDR3 is 14 residues long. The CDR3 DNA reads as TGCAGCGTGGACGGACAGGGGTTGAACACTGAAGCTTTCTTT. Its translation is CSVDGQGLNTEAFF.

The chain links TRBV5-4 to TRBJ2-2, with a tentative D call TRBD2 (6 bases). The CDR3 is made up of 17 amino acids. V gave up 3 bases and J gave up 1 base, with 16 bases separating them. CDR1 and CDR2 from the germline V gene are SGHNT and YYREEE (reference sequence). The CDR3 loop reads CASSSEGGIKNTGELFF. DNA for the CDR3: TGTGCCAGCAGCTCGGAGGGCGGGATCAAGAACACCGGGGAGCTGTTTTTT.

This clone is medium-sized within its sample. The genes are TRBV4-3 and TRBJ1-5; the D gene is possibly TRBD1 (5 bases). Trimming shortened V by 5 bases and J by 4 bases, and 9 bases separated the two germline ends. The CDR3 sequence is 13 residues long. Germline V gene data show CDR1 as LGHNA and CDR2 as YSLEER. CDR3 sequence: CASSLDRNQPQHF. CDR3 in DNA: TGCGCCAGCAGCTTAGACAGAAATCAGCCCCAGCATTTT.

This rearrangement joins TRBV19 to TRBJ1-4; D is unresolved. V gave up 0 bases and J gave up 7 bases, with 9 bases separating them. This CDR3 has 14 residues. Germline V lookup: CDR1 LNHDA, CDR2 SQIVND (reference sequence). DNA of the CDR3: TGTGCCAGTAGTATAGAGGGAGAGGGTGAAAAACTGTTTTTT. Amino acids: CASSIEGEGEKLFF.

The chain links TRBV7-9 to TRBJ1-2, with unresolved D. The germline CDR1 and CDR2 sequences are SEHNR and FQNEAQ (reference sequence). The CDR3 runs to 14 residues. V lost 2 bases to trimming and J lost 3 bases, with 10 bases between them. The CDR3 DNA is TGTGCCAGCAGCTTACGCGGAGATTACTATGGCTACACCTTC. Translated: CASSLRGDYYGYTF.

In its sample, this clone was seen a few times. This chain links TRBV20-1 with TRBJ1-1, with 8 nucleotides matching TRBD1. The CDR3 loop spans 14 amino acids. The trim removed 3 bases at V and 4 bases at J, leaving 7 bases unmatched. The germline V gene has CDR1 DFQATT and CDR2 SNEGSKA (reference sequence). CDR3: CSASQGARATEAFF. DNA of the CDR3: TGCAGTGCTAGTCAGGGGGCGAGGGCCACTGAAGCTTTCTTT.